This TCR beta chain was sequenced in a study of T cell clonotyping in hematopoietic cell transplantation. On the study more broadly: Recipients were bled about 28 days pretransplant and at posttransplant days 30, 100, 180. Whole-study findings and limits: Pathologically expanded recipient clonotypes increased progressively from day 30 to day 180 as diversity fell. Cells were unsorted, so CD4 and CD8 contributions were not separated. Graft donor and pretransplant recipient Inverse Simpson Index values predicted broader posttransplant TCR diversity.

Libraries were prepared by immunoSEQ multiplex PCR; TCRdb keeps only in-frame clonotypes and omits some of them. This table has about 15,000 clones, around three fifths appearing once. About this clone itself: Its specificity is not known.

Germline V gives CDR1 GTSNPN, CDR2 SVGIG (reference sequence). V gave up 3 bases and J gave up 1 base, with 15 bases separating them. The CDR3 covers 15 residues. This receptor was identified in a human donor who either received an allogeneic hematopoietic cell transplant for a myeloid malignancy or was a related donor (not recorded which). Some clones in this sample may be carry-over from other donors' samples. This chain connects TRBV30 to TRBJ2-5, with D possibly being TRBD1 or TRBD2 (5 bases each). Material for sequencing was PBMCs. CDR3: CAWSEGLGSQETQYF. DNA for the CDR3: TGTGCCTGGAGCGAGGGGTTGGGCAGCCAAGAGACCCAGTACTTC.